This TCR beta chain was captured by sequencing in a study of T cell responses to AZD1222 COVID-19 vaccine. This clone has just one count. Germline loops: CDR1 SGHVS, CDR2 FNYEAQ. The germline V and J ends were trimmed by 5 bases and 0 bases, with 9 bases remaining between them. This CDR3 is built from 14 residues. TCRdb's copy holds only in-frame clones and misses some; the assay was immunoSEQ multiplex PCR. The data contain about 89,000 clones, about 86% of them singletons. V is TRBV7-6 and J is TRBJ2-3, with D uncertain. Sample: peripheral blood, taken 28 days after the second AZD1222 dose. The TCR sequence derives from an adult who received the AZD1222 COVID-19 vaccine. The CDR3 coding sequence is TGTGCCAGCAGCCTGGGCCATAGCACAGATACGCAGTATTTT. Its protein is CASSLGHSTDTQYF.